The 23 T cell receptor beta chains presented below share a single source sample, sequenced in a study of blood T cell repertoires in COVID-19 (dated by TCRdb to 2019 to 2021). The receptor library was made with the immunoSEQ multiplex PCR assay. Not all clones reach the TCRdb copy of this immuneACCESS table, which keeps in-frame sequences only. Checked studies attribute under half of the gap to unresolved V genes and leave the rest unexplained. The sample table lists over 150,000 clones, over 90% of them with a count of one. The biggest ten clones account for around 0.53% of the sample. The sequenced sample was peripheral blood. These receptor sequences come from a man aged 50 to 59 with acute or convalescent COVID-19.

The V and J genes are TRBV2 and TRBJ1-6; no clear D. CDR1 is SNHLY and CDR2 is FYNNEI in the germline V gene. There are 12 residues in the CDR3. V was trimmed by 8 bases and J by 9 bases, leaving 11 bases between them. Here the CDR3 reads CASGSPFSPLHF. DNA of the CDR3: TGTGCCAGCGGTAGCCCTTTTTCACCCCTCCACTTT.

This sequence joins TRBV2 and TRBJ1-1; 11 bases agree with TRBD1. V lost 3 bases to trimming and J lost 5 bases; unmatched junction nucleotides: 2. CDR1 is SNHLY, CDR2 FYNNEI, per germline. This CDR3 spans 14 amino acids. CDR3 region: CASSDGTGGTEAFF. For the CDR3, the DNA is TGTGCCAGCAGTGACGGGACAGGGGGTACTGAAGCTTTCTTT.

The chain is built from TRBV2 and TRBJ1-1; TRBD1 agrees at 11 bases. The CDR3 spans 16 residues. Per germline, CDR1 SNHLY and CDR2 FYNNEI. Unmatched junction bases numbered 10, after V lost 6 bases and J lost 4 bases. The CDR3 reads CASRGQGGRLGTEAFF. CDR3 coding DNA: TGTGCCAGCAGGGGACAGGGGGGGCGCCTGGGCACTGAAGCTTTCTTT.

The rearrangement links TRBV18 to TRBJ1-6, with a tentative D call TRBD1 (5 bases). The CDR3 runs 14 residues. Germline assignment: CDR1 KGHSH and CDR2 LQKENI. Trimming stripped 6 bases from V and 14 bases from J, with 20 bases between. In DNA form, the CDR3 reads TGTGCCAGCTCCCCCCTAGGGCAGGGCCAGGCCCTCCACTTT. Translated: CASSPLGQGQALHF.

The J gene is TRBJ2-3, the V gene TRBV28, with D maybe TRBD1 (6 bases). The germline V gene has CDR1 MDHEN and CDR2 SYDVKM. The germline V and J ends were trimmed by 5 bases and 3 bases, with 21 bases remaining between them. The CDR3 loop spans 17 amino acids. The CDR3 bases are TGTGCCAGCAGTCCTTATGCCACCGGGACAACGACAGATACGCAGTATTTT. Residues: CASSPYATGTTTDTQYF. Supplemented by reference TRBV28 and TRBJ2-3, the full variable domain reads DVKVTQSSRYLVKRTGEKVFLECVQDMDHENMFWYRQDPGLGLRLIYFSYDVKMKEKGDIPEGYSVSREKKERFSLILESASTNQTSMYLCASSPYATGTTTDTQYFGPGTRLTVL.

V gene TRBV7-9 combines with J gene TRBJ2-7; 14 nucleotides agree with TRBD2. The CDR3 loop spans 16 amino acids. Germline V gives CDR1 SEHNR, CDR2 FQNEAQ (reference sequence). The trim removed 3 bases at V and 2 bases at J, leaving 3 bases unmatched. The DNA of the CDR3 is TGTGCCAGCAGCTTCAGACTAGCGGGAGGGGCCTACGAGCAGTACTTC. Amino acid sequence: CASSFRLAGGAYEQYF.

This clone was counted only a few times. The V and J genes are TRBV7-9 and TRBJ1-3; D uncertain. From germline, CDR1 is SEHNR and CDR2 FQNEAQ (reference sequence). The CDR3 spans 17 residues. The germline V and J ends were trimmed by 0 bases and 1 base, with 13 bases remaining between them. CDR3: CASSLAGDTLSGNTIYF. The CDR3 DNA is TGTGCCAGCAGCTTAGCCGGCGACACTCTGTCTGGAAACACCATATATTTT.

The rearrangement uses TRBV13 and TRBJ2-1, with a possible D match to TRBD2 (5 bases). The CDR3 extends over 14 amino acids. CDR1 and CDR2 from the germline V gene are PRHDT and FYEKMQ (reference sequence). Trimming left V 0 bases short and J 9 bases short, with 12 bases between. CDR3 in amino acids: CASSLGTRGSEQFF. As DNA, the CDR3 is TGTGCCAGCAGCTTAGGGACTCGTGGGAGTGAGCAGTTCTTC.

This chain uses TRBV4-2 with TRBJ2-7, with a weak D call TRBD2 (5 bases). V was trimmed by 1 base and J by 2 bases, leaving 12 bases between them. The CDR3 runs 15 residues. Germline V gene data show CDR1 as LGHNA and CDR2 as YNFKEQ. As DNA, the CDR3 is TGTGCCAGCAGCCAAGTCGCTAGCACTACCTACGAGCAGTACGTC. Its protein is CASSQVASTTYEQYV.

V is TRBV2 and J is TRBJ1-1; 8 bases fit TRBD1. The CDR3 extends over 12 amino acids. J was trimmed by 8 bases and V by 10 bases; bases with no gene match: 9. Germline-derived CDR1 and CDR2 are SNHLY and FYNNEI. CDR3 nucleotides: TGTGCCACCCCAAGACGACAGGGGGAAGCTTTCTTT. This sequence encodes CATPRRQGEAFF. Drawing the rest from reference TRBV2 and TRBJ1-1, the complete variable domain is EPEVTQTPSHQVTQMGQEVILRCVPISNHLYFYWYRQILGQKVEFLVSFYNNEISEKSEIFDDQFSVERPDGSNFTLKIRSTKLEDSAMYFCATPRRQGEAFFGQGTRLTVV.

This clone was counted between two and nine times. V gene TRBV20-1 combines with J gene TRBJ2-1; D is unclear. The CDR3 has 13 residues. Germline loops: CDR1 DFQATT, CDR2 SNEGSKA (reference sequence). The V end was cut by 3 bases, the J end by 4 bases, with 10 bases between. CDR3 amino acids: CSASFSAYNEQFF. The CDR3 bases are TGCAGTGCTAGTTTCTCAGCGTACAATGAGCAGTTCTTC.

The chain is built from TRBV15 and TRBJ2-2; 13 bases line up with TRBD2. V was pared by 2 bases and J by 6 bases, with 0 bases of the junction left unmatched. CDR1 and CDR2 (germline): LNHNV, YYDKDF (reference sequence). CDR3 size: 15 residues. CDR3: CATSRTSGGAGELFF. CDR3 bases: TGTGCCACCAGCAGAACTAGCGGGGGGGCCGGGGAGCTGTTTTTT.

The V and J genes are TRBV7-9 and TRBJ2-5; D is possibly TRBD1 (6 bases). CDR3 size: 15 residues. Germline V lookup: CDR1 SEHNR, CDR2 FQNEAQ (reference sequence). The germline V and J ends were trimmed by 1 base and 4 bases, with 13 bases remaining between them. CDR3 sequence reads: CASSLVQGKGETQYF. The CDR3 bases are TGTGCCAGCAGCTTAGTACAGGGAAAGGGAGAGACCCAGTACTTC.

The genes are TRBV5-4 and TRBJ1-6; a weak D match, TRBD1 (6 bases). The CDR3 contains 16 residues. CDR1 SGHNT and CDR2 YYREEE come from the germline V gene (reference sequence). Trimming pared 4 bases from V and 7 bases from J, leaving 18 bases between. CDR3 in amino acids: CASSHGGARRNSPLHF. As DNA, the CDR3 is TGTGCCAGCAGCCATGGGGGGGCGCGGCGGAATTCACCCCTCCACTTT. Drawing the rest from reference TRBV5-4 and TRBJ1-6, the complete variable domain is ETGVTQSPTHLIKTRGQQVTLRCSSQSGHNTVSWYQQALGQGPQFIFQYYREEENGRGNFPPRFSGLQFPNYSSELNVNALELDDSALYLCASSHGGARRNSPLHFGNGTRLTVT.

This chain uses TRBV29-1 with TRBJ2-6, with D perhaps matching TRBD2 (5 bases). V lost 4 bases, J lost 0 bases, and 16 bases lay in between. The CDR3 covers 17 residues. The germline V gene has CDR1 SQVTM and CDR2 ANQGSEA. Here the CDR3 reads CSVGDYSWFSGANVLTF. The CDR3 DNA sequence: TGCAGCGTTGGAGACTACAGTTGGTTCTCTGGGGCCAACGTCCTGACTTTC. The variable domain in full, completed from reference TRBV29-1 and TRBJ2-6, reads SAVISQKPSRDICQRGTSLTIQCQVDSQVTMMFWYRQQPGQSLTLIATANQGSEATYESGFVIDKFPISRPNLTFSTLTVSNMSPEDSSIYLCSVGDYSWFSGANVLTFGAGSRLTVL.

DNA of the CDR3: TGTGCCAGCAGCGGGCCCCCTCGGAGCTCTGGAAACACCATATATTTT. Amino acid sequence: CASSGPPRSSGNTIYF. This chain connects TRBV9 to TRBJ1-3; D is uncertain. CDR1 and CDR2 from the germline V gene are SGDLS and YYNGEE. The CDR3 spans 16 residues. V was shortened by 3 bases and J by 0 bases, with 13 bases between the two germline ends.

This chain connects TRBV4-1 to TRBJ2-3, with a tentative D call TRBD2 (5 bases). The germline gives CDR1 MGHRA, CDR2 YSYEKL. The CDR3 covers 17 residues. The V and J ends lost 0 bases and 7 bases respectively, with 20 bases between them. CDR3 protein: CASSQDGQRQNGNTQYF. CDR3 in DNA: TGCGCCAGCAGCCAAGATGGCCAGCGCCAAAACGGGAATACGCAGTATTTT.

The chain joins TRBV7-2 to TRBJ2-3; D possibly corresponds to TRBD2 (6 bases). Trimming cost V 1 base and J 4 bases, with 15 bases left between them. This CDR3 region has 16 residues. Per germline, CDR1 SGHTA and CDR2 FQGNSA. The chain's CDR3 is CASSLGFAGSADTQYF. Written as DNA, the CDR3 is TGTGCCAGCAGCTTAGGATTTGCGGGATCAGCAGATACGCAGTATTTT.

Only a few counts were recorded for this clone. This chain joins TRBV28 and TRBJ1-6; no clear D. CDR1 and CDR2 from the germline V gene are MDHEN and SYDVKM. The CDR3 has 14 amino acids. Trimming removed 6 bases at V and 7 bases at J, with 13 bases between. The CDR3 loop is CASSLRQVNSPLHF. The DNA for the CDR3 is TGTGCCAGCAGCCTTAGGCAGGTGAATTCACCCCTCCACTTT.

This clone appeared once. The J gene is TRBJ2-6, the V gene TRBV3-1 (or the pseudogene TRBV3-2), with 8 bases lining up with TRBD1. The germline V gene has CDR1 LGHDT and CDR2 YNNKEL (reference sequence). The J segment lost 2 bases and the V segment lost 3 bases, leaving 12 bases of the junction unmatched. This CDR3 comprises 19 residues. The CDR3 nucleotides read TGTGCCAGCAGCCATTTAATGGTCAGGGGGCTCGCTGGGGCCAACGTCCTGACTTTC. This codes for CASSHLMVRGLAGANVLTF.

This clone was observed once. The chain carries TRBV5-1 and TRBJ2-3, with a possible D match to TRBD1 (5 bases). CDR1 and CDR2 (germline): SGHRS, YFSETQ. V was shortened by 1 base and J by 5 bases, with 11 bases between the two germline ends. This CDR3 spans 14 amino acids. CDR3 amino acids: CASSLMVQGDTQYF. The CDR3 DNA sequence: TGCGCCAGCAGCTTGATGGTGCAGGGAGATACGCAGTATTTT.

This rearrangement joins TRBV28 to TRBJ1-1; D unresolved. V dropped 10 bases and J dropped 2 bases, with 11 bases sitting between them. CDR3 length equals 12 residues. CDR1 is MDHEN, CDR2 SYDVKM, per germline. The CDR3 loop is CATHTINTEAFF. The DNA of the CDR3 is TGTGCCACCCACACAATAAACACTGAAGCTTTCTTT.

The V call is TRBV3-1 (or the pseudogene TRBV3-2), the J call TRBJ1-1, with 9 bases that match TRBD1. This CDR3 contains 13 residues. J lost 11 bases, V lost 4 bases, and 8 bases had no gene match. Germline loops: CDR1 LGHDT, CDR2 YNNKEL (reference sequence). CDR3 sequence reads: CASSLGDRAQAFF. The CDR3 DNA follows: TGTGCCAGCAGCCTCGGGGACAGGGCTCAGGCTTTCTTT.